The TCR beta chain under discussion was sequenced for a study of PD-1 blockade in mismatch repair-deficient tumors. Trimming took 3 bases from V and 3 from J; bases not matched to a gene: 7. The V gene's germline CDR1 is MDHEN and CDR2 SYDVKM. The CDR3 contains 15 residues. The data were produced by immunoSEQ multiplex PCR, yet TCRdb's version contains in-frame clones alone and is incomplete. The sample includes about 68,000 clones, about 78% of them seen just once. The input for sequencing was peripheral blood, taken 2 weeks after starting pembrolizumab. The receptor's source is an adult with mismatch repair-deficient cancer. The chain combines TRBV28 with TRBJ2-5, with 7 bases lining up with TRBD2. The CDR3, as DNA: TGTGCCAGCAGTTTGCTGGCGGGAGTTAAAGAGACCCAGTACTTC. It specifies CASSLLAGVKETQYF.